Listed here is a single T cell receptor (beta chain). This clone was found a few times. The antigen it binds to is not known. No much larger clonotype is one base removed from it; base qualities were not supplied. Libraries were constructed by the immunoSEQ multiplex PCR assay. For the multiplex PCR, a mixture combining 60 forward primers for TCR Vbeta segments and 13 reverse primers for TCR Jbeta segments was used. A multiplex PCR assay on genomic DNA amplified the CDR3 region of rearranged TCR beta genes. The amplified TCR beta libraries were sequenced on the Illumina HiSeq System as 87-base-pair reads. The original methods were these. Across the 500 to 750 repertoires, a later analysis counted tens of millions of unique TCR beta chains, around 10 million of which were shared by at least two donors. A nearest-neighbor algorithm error-corrected the raw reads and collapsed the reads into unique sequences, merging closely related sequences to remove PCR and sequencing errors. To assign V, D and J gene segments, CDR3 sequences were aligned to IMGT reference sequences. For a sequence to be retained, at least a six-nucleotide match to both a V gene segment and a J gene segment was required. Rearrangements were classified as productive when the CDR3 lacked stop codons and remained in frame with V and J, and all other rearrangements were classified as non-productive. CDR3 was defined by IMGT convention, running from the second conserved V-encoded cysteine to the conserved J-encoded phenylalanine. The earlier analysis of about 590 of the donors excluded sequences that lacked an unambiguous match to a single V gene segment. An earlier analysis of around 600 of the donors classified V segments as functional when productive rearrangements were above 56.7% and as segregating when the standard deviation between donors was above 5%. A statistical classification framework was built to diagnose cytomegalovirus status from the catalog of TCR beta chain sequences. A later analysis assigned V and J genes by comparing TCR nucleotide sequences with IMGT/GENE-DB human TR gene sequences. A later analysis assigned CDR3 sequences and most-parsimonious VDJ recombination scenarios with the TCRdist pipeline. In a later analysis, each TCR beta chain was defined by its CDR3 amino acid sequence together with its V-gene family, and reads without a unique V-gene family were excluded. As a way to deal with suspected cross-contamination and a sequencing artifact, a later analysis dropped 500 to 700 nucleotide sequences that were highly shared and had low generation probability. For each public chain, a later analysis derived a clonal expansion index from normalized ranks of inferred template counts within each repertoire. Generation probabilities in a later analysis came from a VDJ recombination model fitted to out-of-frame rearrangements, and those results were checked against IGoR. In a later analysis, hypergeometric tests were used to score TCR-TCR, TCR-HLA and TCR-CMV co-occurrence, with a repertoire-size bias correction applied to TCR pairs. To estimate false discovery rates, a later analysis permuted the HLA or CMV assignments 20 times. A later analysis grouped co-occurring TCRs with DBSCAN, adding TCRdist sequence similarity when clustering within HLA-allele-positive subsets. Repertoires with fewer than 30,000 or more than 120,000 public chains, plus five repertoires with anomalous nucleotide sharing, were excluded from co-occurrence clustering. Entries here come from immuneACCESS through TCRdb and include only in-frame sequences with V and J called. Some clones fail to appear in such tables; in the studies checked, an unresolved V gene covers under half of the shortfall, and the cause of the remainder is unknown. The V and J calls and clone size are taken from that table; D and trimming were inferred from the DNA. The sample contains roughly 93,000 clones, 75% to 85% of them found a single time. 9.5% to 13% of the sample is in the top ten clones.

The data derive from a study of cytomegalovirus exposure and HLA in healthy donors (dated 2017 in TCRdb). General notes on the study: In an earlier analysis of about 560 of the donors, around 290 Gb of sequence data and 120 million or so unique TCR beta sequences from some 170 million T cells were reported. An early release covering approximately 600 HLA-typed donors comprised 300 to 350 gigabases of sequencing data and approximately 85 million unique TCR sequences. Of the roughly 400 genotyped donors, 65% to 90% were placed in the genetic ancestry cluster associated with self-reported Caucasian donors. The study aimed to test whether cataloging public T cell receptors could reveal signatures of past pathogen exposure. Using immunosequencing, the study profiled T cell repertoires from 500 to 800 subjects and related those repertoires to cytomegalovirus serostatus. In addition to the first cohort of about 650 subjects, a separate validation cohort of under 150 different subjects was used. High-throughput TCR immunosequencing, statistical association of individual TCRs with disease status, and machine learning were combined to predict cytomegalovirus infection status. A later analysis re-examined previously published TCR beta repertoires from more than 650 donors and added high-resolution HLA genotyping to investigate patterns of TCR occurrence. The later analysis used no new phenotypic data to find candidate immune exposures, relying instead on TCR beta sequences and their occurrence across donors. To decide whether each TCR beta V gene segment behaved as functional or pseudogenic, an earlier analysis of approximately 590 of the donors relied on high-throughput TCR beta sequencing. Alongside the repertoire data, information on donor age, sex, ethnicity and CMV serostatus was compiled. A later genetic analysis took genome-wide SNP genotypes for about three fifths of the roughly 670 donors and used that subset as a discovery cohort. Every discovery cohort repertoire had been produced on one sequencing platform. Class I and class II HLA loci were covered by the typing at four-digit resolution. The number of typed donors differed by locus: 629-630 for A, B, C, DRB1 and DQB1; roughly 510 for DQA1; 606 for DPA1; and some 450 for DPB1. Several DR-DQ haplotypes were handled as single units for association and clustering because linkage in the cohort was strong. Among roughly 370 genotyped donors of the cohort, an average of approximately 240,000 unique TCR beta nucleotide sequences were sequenced per donor, approximately 20% of them non-productive.

Overall study results and their limits: Only TCR beta chains were sequenced in this cohort, and the absence of alpha or paired-chain data limited detectable features. Most TCR sequences were observed very rarely across donors, whereas some public TCRs were present in many individuals. In an earlier analysis of 587 of the donors, most TCR beta V segments were observed in productive rearrangements about 90% or about 30% of the time, broadly matching IMGT annotations. Several of the top co-occurrence clusters appeared to be linked to parvovirus B19, influenza, CMV and Epstein-Barr virus, according to a later analysis. A later genetic analysis reported fewer N-insertions in productive TCRs among donors in an Asian-associated ancestry cluster than the approximately 700-donor mean. A total of about 180 TCR beta chains were listed by the study as associated with cytomegalovirus. In a later analysis, TCR association rates were found to vary across HLA loci, with the most associated TCRs seen for DRB1 alleles and the fewest for HLA-C alleles. A few of the identified cytomegalovirus-associated TCR beta chains were confirmed in vitro to be specific for cytomegalovirus antigens. When HLA alleles, especially DR and DQ, strongly co-occurred, attributing TCR associations to individual alleles was difficult. An association between a missense DCLRE1C variant and V-gene and J-gene trimming of TCR beta chains was found in a later genetic analysis and replicated in an independent cohort. Sequencing depth was assumed to be roughly uniform across donors in the presence/absence analyses, though that assumption may not hold. Correlated functional status among segregating V segments might be attributable to linkage disequilibrium, but an unknown experimental factor could not be ruled out. CMV serostatus was the only immune exposure information available for the cohort. Because HLA typing was unavailable for some donors at each locus, only the typed subset was used in association tests. In a later analysis, HLA-associated TCR beta chains were found to be more clonally expanded and to have lower generation probabilities than equally common non-associated chains. In a later analysis, most CMV-associated TCR beta chains were found to appear HLA-restricted, with HLA associations seemingly driven largely by CMV exposure. At a false discovery rate of 0.05, a later analysis linked some 17,000 TCR beta sequences to specific HLA alleles. The 87-base-pair reads could not distinguish some IMGT-functional V segments, including TRBV6-2 and TRBV6-3, so those segments were excluded. The authors suggested that the approach could potentially be extended to other disease states and immunological phenotypes. A cluster of highly shared sequence variants was judged likely to be a technical artifact of the sequencing pipeline. The earlier analysis of fewer than 750 of the donors excluded about 16 rarely observed V segments, including chromosome 9 orphons, because counts were too low. A further reported finding was that TCR beta sequences accurately predicted the HLA-A and HLA-B alleles for most subjects in the first cohort. The classifier was reported to diagnose cytomegalovirus status with high specificity and sensitivity in both the original cohort and the validation cohort.

The cohort consisted of 666 healthy bone marrow donors. At the time of sampling, every cohort member was nominally healthy, though immune exposures that went unrecorded were likely present. The donor was CMV seropositive and belonged to the group of 250 to 300 seropositive cohort members. Every donor gave a peripheral blood sample, and the peripheral blood mononuclear cells from that sample were used for TCR beta sequencing. Genomic DNA extraction from the blood cell samples was performed with the Qiagen DNeasy Blood Extraction Kit. From its cysteine to its phenylalanine, the CDR3 spans 12 amino acids. The only DNA kept is the CDR3, 36 bases in frame from the first base. According to the germline V gene (reference sequence), CDR1 reads WNHNN and CDR2 reads SYGVQD. The germline V and J ends show losses of 3 bases and 7 bases respectively, and no gene match explains 2 bases of the junction.

Sequenced material: PBMCs. The chain is encoded by TRBV10-1 joined to TRBJ2-5, and TRBD2 aligns with 7 junction nucleotides. The receptor's source is a man younger than 30 in good health and CMV-seropositive. This receptor carries the CDR3 CASSDRGGTQYF. The DNA sequence is given as TGCGCCAGCAGTGATCGCGGGGGGACCCAGTACTTC.